These 5 T cell receptor beta chains came from one sample sequenced in a study of human T cells and chemical hapten exposure. TCRdb redid the calling of the 5' RACE reads with MiXCR, one entry per CDR3 protein. The repertoire includes tens of thousands of distinct CDR3 sequences, under 10% of them detected once, and under 3% sits in the top ten. Blood, whole and unfractionated, served as the source for total RNA extraction. Receptor source: a male donor in good health.

The sample holds a few counts of this clonotype. V usage is TRBV30 and J usage is TRBJ2-3, with TRBD2 matching over 11 bases. The CDR3 loop spans 17 amino acids. The V gene end was trimmed by 1 base and the J gene end by 5 bases; junction bases not matched to a gene: 11. From germline, CDR1 is GTSNPN and CDR2 SVGIG (reference sequence). The chain's CDR3 is CAWSARGLADDKDTQYF. The CDR3 coding sequence is TGTGCCTGGAGTGCGAGGGGACTAGCGGATGACAAAGATACGCAGTATTTT.

The chain is built from TRBV29-1 and TRBJ2-7; D ambiguous. V lost 1 base to trimming and J lost 4 bases, with 8 bases between them. The CDR3 spans 12 residues. Germline V lookup: CDR1 SQVTM, CDR2 ANQGSEA. The CDR3 nucleotides read TGCAGCGTTGAAGTTGCGGATTACGAGCAGTACTTC. It codes for CSVEVADYEQYF.

V gene TRBV27 combines with J gene TRBJ2-7; D possibly corresponds to TRBD1 (6 bases). There are 15 residues in the CDR3. Germline lookup yields CDR1 MNHEY and CDR2 SMNVEV (reference sequence). Trimming cost V 6 bases and J 2 bases, with 17 bases left between them. The CDR3 DNA is TGTGCCAGCAGACCACGTCCCGGGACACCCTACGAGCAGTACTTC. It yields the protein CASRPRPGTPYEQYF.

This rearrangement joins TRBV30 to TRBJ2-3; D gene uncertain. Trimming took 2 bases from V and 1 from J, leaving 4 bases between them. This CDR3 is built from 12 residues. The germline gives CDR1 GTSNPN, CDR2 SVGIG (reference sequence). CDR3 nucleotide sequence: TGTGCCTGGAGTCACGGCACAGATACGCAGTATTTT. Translation: CAWSHGTDTQYF. The variable domain in full, with the rest retrieved from reference TRBV30 and TRBJ2-3, is SQTIHQWPATLVQPVGSPLSLECTVEGTSNPNLYWYRQAAGRGLQLLFYSVGIGQISSEVPQNLSASRPQDRQFILSSKKLLLSDSGFYLCAWSHGTDTQYFGPGTRLTVL.

The chain is built from TRBV6-5 and TRBJ2-7, with 8 bases aligning to TRBD1. The CDR3 consists of 16 residues. Germline V gene lookup returns CDR1 MNHEY and CDR2 SVGAGI. The junction had 15 bases not matched to a gene; V was cut back by 6 bases and J by 5 bases. The CDR3 DNA is TGTGCCAGCAGCCGAGAGACGCCGGGGACAGGCCACGAGCAGTACTTC. Encoded protein: CASSRETPGTGHEQYF.